This TCR beta chain originates from a study of regulatory and conventional T cells in RAG deficiency. General study findings and limits: Omenn patients showed >75% Treg-Tconv overlap and shorter CDR3 lengths.

Blood CD4+ CD25-high CD127-low regulatory T cells supplied the genomic DNA template. Method: immunoSEQ multiplex PCR; TCRdb's copy keeps in-frame clones and lacks some. The data show around 7,700 clones, roughly 92% seen once. A remark on this clone: No antigen is known for it.

This same sample was also part of a study on regulatory T cells. That publication notes: The primer mix had 52 TRBV and 13 TRBJ primers.

The specimen was CD127- CD25+ CD4+ Tregs sorted from blood. This receptor was taken from a human donor in good health.

The DNA for the CDR3 is TGTGCCTGGGAGAAGGACAGGGTGGCCTACAATGAGCAGTTCTTC. This codes for CAWEKDRVAYNEQFF. This chain connects TRBV30 to TRBJ2-1; 8 bases fit TRBD1. CDR3 length equals 15 residues. The V gene end was trimmed by 5 bases and the J gene end by 2 bases; junction bases not matched to a gene: 8. Germline values: CDR1 GTSNPN, CDR2 SVGIG (reference sequence).